Each of the 9 T cell receptor beta chains below was sequenced from the same sample in a study of identical twins. TCRdb re-called the 5' RACE reads through MiXCR, storing one row per CDR3 protein. The table has 1.5 million to 2 million distinct CDR3 sequences, 32% seen once. Material: cord blood. Receptor source: a newborn girl in good health.

This chain links TRBV20-1 with TRBJ2-5; 9 bases match TRBD2. V was clipped by 3 bases and J by 11 bases; unmatched bases: 10. The CDR3 sequence is 13 residues long. Germline CDR1 is DFQATT and CDR2 is SNEGSKA (reference sequence). This chain's CDR3 is CSARASGDNEQYF. The CDR3 DNA reads as TGCAGTGCTAGGGCTAGCGGGGACAATGAGCAGTACTTC.

The rearrangement uses TRBV3-1 and TRBJ2-1, with D perhaps matching TRBD2 (6 bases). The V gene lost 1 base and the J gene lost 4 bases, with 11 bases spanning the gap. The CDR3 runs 15 residues. Germline lookup yields CDR1 LGHDT and CDR2 YNNKEL (reference sequence). The CDR3 region is CASSQGRGFYNEQFF. The CDR3 region has the DNA TGTGCCAGCAGCCAAGGTCGGGGGTTTTACAATGAGCAGTTCTTC.

This clonotype was counted many times. The chain has TRBV29-1 and TRBJ1-5; D remains unclear. In germline, CDR1 is SQVTM, CDR2 ANQGSEA. V was clipped by 4 bases and J by 6 bases, with 10 bases between them. The CDR3 has 12 amino acids. CDR3 bases: TGCAGCGTTGTTGACCCGGGTCAGCCCCAGCATTTT. Its translation: CSVVDPGQPQHF.

This clonotype came up a few times. This sequence joins TRBV5-1 and TRBJ2-7; D uncertain. Trimming left V 0 bases short and J 2 bases short, with 12 bases between. From germline, CDR1 is SGHRS and CDR2 YFSETQ. CDR3 size: 15 residues. CDR3 nucleotides: TGCGCCAGCAGCTTGGCCTCCGGGTCCCCCTACGAGCAGTACTTC. Its translation is CASSLASGSPYEQYF.

The rearrangement uses TRBV28 and TRBJ2-1; 9 nucleotides line up with TRBD2. The J call may be wrong; the DNA end is better matched by TRBJ2-7. Germline V gives CDR1 MDHEN, CDR2 SYDVKM. The CDR3 extends over 16 amino acids. The CDR3 protein is CASSLWTSGSYNEQYF. DNA for the CDR3: TGTGCCAGCAGTTTATGGACTAGCGGCTCCTACAATGAGCAGTACTTC.

This clonotype was counted between two and nine times. The chain employs TRBV19 and TRBJ2-4; weak D call: TRBD2 (6 bases). The ends were cut back, 8 bases at V and 10 bases at J, with 12 bases in the middle. The CDR3 has 11 residues. The V gene's germline CDR1 is LNHDA and CDR2 SQIVND (reference sequence). DNA for the CDR3: TGTGCCAGTGGCGGGACCATAATTCAGTACTTC. Protein sequence: CASGGTIIQYF.

As concerns this clonotype: The conserved phenylalanine or tryptophan normally closing the CDR3 is absent here, so this likely arose from a read error. The chain carries TRBV5-1 and TRBJ1-6, with 7 bases aligning to TRBD1. The CDR3 runs 15 residues. Trimming cost V 4 bases and J 8 bases; bases outside gene matches: 9. CDR1 is SGHRS, CDR2 YFSETQ, per germline. The CDR3: CASSTRQGPDSPLHS. The CDR3 nucleotides read TGCGCCAGCAGCACCCGACAGGGTCCAGATTCACCCCTCCACTCT.

The chain is built from TRBV12-3 or TRBV12-4 and TRBJ2-1; TRBD2 matches 10 bases. This CDR3 is built from 14 residues. Trimming removed 7 bases from V and 6 bases from J; junction bases left unmatched: 6. The CDR3 protein is CASTPGLAINEQFF. As DNA, the CDR3 is TGTGCCAGCACCCCGGGACTAGCGATCAATGAGCAGTTCTTC.

The gene calls are TRBV10-3 and TRBJ1-1, with D tentatively TRBD1 (5 bases). The V end was cut by 6 bases, the J end by 5 bases, with 16 bases between. This CDR3 spans 14 amino acids. Germline values: CDR1 ENHRY, CDR2 SYGVKD. CDR3 nucleotide sequence: TGTGCCATCAGAACCATACGGGGGAGAACTGAAGCTTTCTTT. Translating it yields CAIRTIRGRTEAFF.